This T cell receptor beta chain originates from a study of T-cell reconstitution after alpha-beta-depleted transplantation in children. Study findings and constraints: At around two months after transplant, the alpha-beta T cells were reportedly derived from several hundred expanded clones that came from non-depleted graft cells.

CDR1 and CDR2 from the germline V gene are MNHEY and SMNVEV (reference sequence). The CDR3 loop spans 14 amino acids. Unmatched junction bases numbered 5, after V lost 6 bases and J lost 1 base. Preparation of the TCRbeta library was carried out with unique molecular identifiers. TCRdb itself ran the PCR reads through MiXCR, one entry per CDR3 protein. This repertoire shows fewer than 500,000 distinct CDR3 sequences, over 40% found once; its top ten account for under 35%. This clonotype was seen a handful of times. The antigen is unknown. The sequence derives from a girl aged 2-10 years with aplastic anemia, due to receive a stem cell transplant. The rearrangement joins TRBV27 to TRBJ2-5, with 7 bases aligning to TRBD1. The sequences come from PBMCs, collected before TCRalphabeta/CD19-depleted stem cell transplant. The CDR3 protein is CASRLTGIQETQYF. CDR3 sequence (DNA): TGTGCCAGCAGGCTGACAGGGATCCAAGAGACCCAGTACTTC.